This T cell receptor beta chain came from a study of vaccination effects on CD4 cells after COVID-19. General study points: Few convalescent patients were studied, and early post-infection samples were lacking.

On this clone itself: As yet, its antigen is unknown.

Germline V gene sequence: CDR1 SGHRS, CDR2 YFSETQ. V was pared by 0 bases and J by 0 bases, with 14 bases between. The CDR3 extends over 17 amino acids. Before sequencing took place, the ViraFEST assay used viral peptide pools to expand antigen-specific CD4+ T cells. The culture ran for nine to ten days, and then CD4+ T cells were isolated. It was two doses of either the BNT162b2 or mRNA-1273 vaccine that participants received. Days 3 and 7 were when half the medium was replaced with IL-2 medium. TCRdb's copy holds only in-frame clones and misses some; the assay was immunoSEQ multiplex PCR. This sample has about 46,000 clones, with around 74% found just once.

The chain uses TRBV5-1 and TRBJ2-3, with a weak D call TRBD2 (6 bases). The receptor was isolated from a human donor who received a COVID-19 vaccine. Sequencing was performed on CD4+ T cells from PBMCs cultured with HCoV-OC43 spike peptides, taken after COVID-19 vaccination. Described subset: HCoV-OC43 spike overlapping peptide pool stimulation. The CDR3 DNA is TGCGCCAGCAGCTTGGTTTTCCGGGGGATTAGCACAGATACGCAGTATTTT. Its protein product is CASSLVFRGISTDTQYF.